One TCR beta chain is described in this entry. CDR3 length equals 14 residues. V shed 3 bases and J shed 5 bases, with 8 bases lying between them. CDR1 and CDR2 from the germline V gene are KGHSH and LQKENI. The data derive from a study of OX40 agonist ivuxolimab in advanced cancers. Sequenced by immunoSEQ multiplex PCR; TCRdb stores in-frame clones only, minus some. The table has under 95,000 clones, approximately 88% seen once; the top ten hold around 2.7%. This TCR was recovered from an adult with an advanced solid tumor such as melanoma, head and neck, liver or kidney cancer. The sequencing here drew on CD4+ or CD8+ T cells sorted from blood, taken in a trial of the OX40 agonist ivuxolimab. This rearrangement joins TRBV18 to TRBJ2-6; the D is unclear. The CDR3 reads CASSPLLRANVLTF. The CDR3, as DNA: TGTGCCAGCTCACCCCTACTCAGGGCCAACGTCCTGACTTTC. The whole variable domain, filled in from reference TRBV18 and TRBJ2-6, reads NAGVMQNPRHLVRRRGQEARLRCSPMKGHSHVYWYRQLPEEGLKFMVYLQKENIIDESGMPKERFSAEFPKEGPSILRIQQVVRGDSAAYFCASSPLLRANVLTFGAGSRLTVL.